A single sample gave rise to the 4 T cell receptor beta chains below, sequenced in a study of T-cell memory formation after mild COVID-19. TCRdb processed the 5' RACE reads anew with MiXCR; each CDR3 protein has one entry. This table holds about half a million distinct CDR3 sequences, 15% to 20% found once. Sample: PBMCs or a T cell subset sorted from them (not recorded which). The receptors shown here come from an adult woman who had mild COVID-19 (a few samples of this study predate the infection). Cell type and time point are not known.

This clonotype turned up a few times. The chain joins TRBV4-2 to TRBJ2-1, with D tentatively TRBD1 or TRBD2 (5 bases each). Germline CDR1 is LGHNA and CDR2 is YNFKEQ. CDR3 size: 14 residues. Trimming took 4 bases from V and 8 from J, leaving 15 bases between them. CDR3 nucleotides: TGTGCCAGCAGCCCCAGGAAGGGACCCCATGAGCAGTTCTTC. Protein: CASSPRKGPHEQFF.

The table lists this clonotype with many counts. The chain links TRBV11-2 to TRBJ2-7, with 12 bases lining up with TRBD2. Germline-derived CDR1 and CDR2 are SGHAT and FQNNGV. The CDR3 sequence is 14 residues long. The J segment lost 5 bases and the V segment lost 5 bases, leaving 4 bases of the junction unmatched. As DNA, the CDR3 is TGTGCCAGCAGCGCCGGACTAGCGGGGAACGAGCAGTACTTC. It translates to CASSAGLAGNEQYF.

The chain carries TRBV5-1 and TRBJ2-3; 7 positions match TRBD2. The ends lost 7 bases at V and 2 bases at J; junction bases unmatched: 7. This CDR3 region has 14 residues. From germline, CDR1 is SGHRS and CDR2 YFSETQ. CDR3 in amino acids: CASANGGITDTQYF. The CDR3 DNA follows: TGCGCCAGCGCCAACGGGGGGATCACAGATACGCAGTATTTT.

This clonotype was counted ten times or more. The gene calls are TRBV6-5 and TRBJ2-7; D gene unclear. The V end was cut by 0 bases, the J end by 0 bases, with 6 bases between. Looked up from germline, CDR1 is MNHEY and CDR2 is SVGAGI. There are 14 residues in the CDR3. This chain's CDR3 is CASSYSSGSYEQYF. CDR3 sequence (DNA): TGTGCCAGCAGTTACTCGTCGGGCTCCTACGAGCAGTACTTC.